This T cell receptor beta chain was captured by sequencing in a study of T-cell reconstitution after alpha-beta-depleted transplantation in children. Unique molecular identifiers were incorporated when the TCRbeta library was constructed. From the PCR reads, TCRdb called clonotypes with MiXCR, one entry per CDR3 protein. Counted here are about 510,000 distinct CDR3 sequences, 10% to 12% occurring once; the ten biggest clones make up 12% to 15%. Study findings and constraints: Where some patients showed high TCRbeta diversity at day 60, it came from recipient T cells and thymic progenitors that had survived. Reportedly, roughly two months post-transplant, alpha-beta T cells arose from several hundred expanded graft clones. One year post-transplant, T-cell counts and diversity were largely derived from T cells produced anew.

Comments on this clonotype: Its antigen is unidentified.

Material: PBMCs, mostly from graft donor cells, obtained 180 days after TCRalphabeta/CD19-depleted stem cell transplant. The source of this sequence is a female patient between 2 and 15 years old who had a stem cell transplant for aplastic anemia, so the T cells may come from the graft donor.

The CDR3 reads CSATLRDRVSGANVLTF. In DNA, the CDR3 is TGCAGTGCTACTCTCCGGGACAGGGTTTCTGGGGCCAACGTCCTGACTTTC. The gene calls are TRBV20-1 and TRBJ2-6; 9 nucleotides agree with TRBD1. The germline CDR1 and CDR2 sequences are DFQATT and SNEGSKA (reference sequence). CDR3 length: 17 residues. Trimming at V came to 4 bases and at J to 1 base, leaving 8 bases not matched to a gene.